This T cell receptor (beta chain) was recovered during a study of T cell responses to AZD1222 COVID-19 vaccine. This CDR3 comprises 14 residues. V was clipped by 3 bases and J by 1 base, with 10 bases between them. Germline lookup yields CDR1 SGHNT and CDR2 YYREEE (reference sequence). The data were produced by immunoSEQ multiplex PCR, yet TCRdb's version contains in-frame clones alone and is incomplete. This repertoire shows 160,000 or so clones, about nine tenths found once; its top ten account for 1.5% to 2%. The source was peripheral blood, collected on day 0 of AZD1222 vaccination. The origin of this receptor is an adult in good health. The rearrangement links TRBV5-4 to TRBJ1-1, with D perhaps TRBD1 (6 bases). The DNA for the CDR3 is TGTGCCAGCAGCTCCGGACAGCGGAACACTGAAGCTTTCTTT. It specifies CASSSGQRNTEAFF. The variable domain in full, with the rest retrieved from reference TRBV5-4 and TRBJ1-1, is ETGVTQSPTHLIKTRGQQVTLRCSSQSGHNTVSWYQQALGQGPQFIFQYYREEENGRGNFPPRFSGLQFPNYSSELNVNALELDDSALYLCASSSGQRNTEAFFGQGTRLTVV.